Below are 24 T cell receptor beta chains sequenced from a single sample in a study of PD-1 and CTLA-4 blockade in melanoma. Libraries were prepared by immunoSEQ multiplex PCR; TCRdb keeps only in-frame clonotypes and omits some of them. This sample has 10,000 to 13,000 clones, with approximately 80% found just once. The sequencing here drew on CD8+ T cells from peripheral blood, taken from a patient given anti-PD-1 treatment. The receptors come from a human donor with melanoma.

The gene calls are TRBV7-8 and TRBJ2-3, with a possible D match to TRBD1 (6 bases). The V end was cut by 1 base, the J end by 0 bases, with 17 bases between. In germline, CDR1 is SGHVS, CDR2 FQNEAQ. CDR3 length: 18 residues. This chain's CDR3 is CASSLDPRQASSTDTQYF. DNA of the CDR3: TGTGCCAGCAGCTTAGATCCGAGACAGGCCTCTAGCACAGATACGCAGTATTTT.

This clone was detected once. The CDR3 here is CASSSPRGQGDEQYF. CDR3 nucleotides: TGTGCCAGCAGCTCTCCCCGGGGACAGGGGGACGAGCAGTACTTC. The V and J genes are TRBV9 and TRBJ2-7; TRBD1 aligns across 11 bases. V was clipped by 4 bases and J by 5 bases; unmatched bases: 8. CDR1 and CDR2 (germline): SGDLS, YYNGEE. CDR3 length: 15 amino acids. Variable domain in full (rest from reference TRBV9 and TRBJ2-7): DSGVTQTPKHLITATGQRVTLRCSPRSGDLSVYWYQQSLDQGLQFLIQYYNGEERAKGNILERFSAQQFPDLHSELNLSSLELGDSALYFCASSSPRGQGDEQYFGPGTRLTVT.

The chain recombines TRBV10-2 with TRBJ2-1; D possibly corresponds to TRBD1 (6 bases). CDR1 and CDR2 from the germline V gene are WSHSY and SAAADI. V lost 4 bases and J 4 bases, leaving 14 bases between the germline ends. The CDR3 runs 15 residues. CDR3 amino acids: CASSGGEGVYNEQFF. The CDR3 region has the DNA TGCGCCAGCAGTGGAGGCGAGGGGGTTTACAATGAGCAGTTCTTC.

The rearrangement uses TRBV11-3 and TRBJ2-5, with TRBD2 matching over 14 bases. Germline V lookup: CDR1 SGHNT, CDR2 YENEEA. V shed 3 bases and J 3 bases; nucleotides not matched to a gene: 9. The CDR3 runs 18 residues. This chain's CDR3 is CASSFPGLAGESEETQYF. The CDR3 coding sequence is TGTGCCAGCAGCTTCCCGGGACTAGCGGGGGAGAGTGAAGAGACCCAGTACTTC.

The V gene is TRBV11-2, the J gene TRBJ2-7; D unresolved. V lost 1 base, J lost 7 bases, and 8 bases lay in between. From germline, CDR1 is SGHAT and CDR2 FQNNGV. This CDR3 spans 12 amino acids. DNA for the CDR3: TGTGCCAGCAGCTTAGGACGGTTGGAGCAGTACTTC. This encodes CASSLGRLEQYF.

This clone was counted a few times. The J gene is TRBJ1-5, the V gene TRBV5-6, with D possibly matching TRBD1 (5 bases). Germline V gene lookup returns CDR1 SGHDT and CDR2 YYEEEE. The CDR3 contains 14 residues. Trimming took 0 bases from V and 7 from J, leaving 11 bases between them. The CDR3 sequence is CASSLGQTPQPQHF. DNA for the CDR3: TGTGCCAGCAGCTTGGGACAGACCCCACAGCCCCAGCATTTT.

This chain connects TRBV30 to TRBJ1-5; no definite D call. V was shortened by 0 bases and J by 4 bases, with 10 bases between the two germline ends. Germline V gives CDR1 GTSNPN, CDR2 SVGIG (reference sequence). CDR3 length: 14 amino acids. The CDR3 nucleotides are TGTGCCTGGAGTGTACAACAGACAAATCAGCCCCAGCATTTT. Residues: CAWSVQQTNQPQHF. Using reference TRBV30 and TRBJ1-5 for the parts outside the CDR3, the full variable domain is SQTIHQWPATLVQPVGSPLSLECTVEGTSNPNLYWYRQAAGRGLQLLFYSVGIGQISSEVPQNLSASRPQDRQFILSSKKLLLSDSGFYLCAWSVQQTNQPQHFGDGTRLSIL.

The chain recombines TRBV30 with TRBJ2-3; 12 bases match TRBD1. The J segment lost 7 bases and the V segment lost 5 bases, leaving 7 bases of the junction unmatched. This CDR3 comprises 14 residues. Germline loops: CDR1 GTSNPN, CDR2 SVGIG (reference sequence). This chain's CDR3 is CAWGTGGAWYTQYF. As DNA, the CDR3 is TGTGCCTGGGGGACAGGGGGCGCATGGTATACGCAGTATTTT.

The gene calls are TRBV30 and TRBJ2-5, with D unresolved. Germline CDR1 is GTSNPN and CDR2 is SVGIG (reference sequence). V gave up 0 bases and J gave up 5 bases, with 7 bases separating them. The CDR3 has 12 residues. The CDR3 here is CAWSVKWETQYF. In DNA, the CDR3 is TGTGCCTGGAGTGTGAAGTGGGAGACCCAGTACTTC.

The rearrangement uses TRBV7-8 and TRBJ1-2; D is perhaps TRBD1 (6 bases). In germline, CDR1 is SGHVS, CDR2 FQNEAQ. Trimming took off 4 bases at V and 2 bases at J, with 14 bases between the two ends. This CDR3 is built from 15 residues. In DNA form, the CDR3 reads TGTGCCAGCAGCTACTATTCCGGGACAAACTATGGCTACACCTTC. Protein sequence: CASSYYSGTNYGYTF.

The chain recombines TRBV12-3 or TRBV12-4 with TRBJ2-2, with no clear D. This CDR3 has 11 amino acids. V dropped 6 bases and J dropped 6 bases, with 5 bases sitting between them. The CDR3 is CASSPPGELFF. CDR3 DNA sequence: TGTGCCAGCAGCCCTCCCGGGGAGCTGTTTTTT.

This chain links TRBV6-5 with TRBJ1-4; D remains ambiguous. CDR3 length equals 15 residues. Germline V gene data show CDR1 as MNHEY and CDR2 as SVGAGI. Trimming stripped 9 bases from V and 4 bases from J, with 18 bases between. The CDR3 spells CASSQRLRLNEKLFF. DNA for the CDR3: TGTGCCAGTAGCCAGCGGTTGCGTCTTAATGAAAAACTGTTTTTT.

The V gene is TRBV12-3 or TRBV12-4, the J gene TRBJ2-7, with D possibly TRBD2 on 6 matching bases. The CDR3 runs to 13 residues. V was pared by 5 bases and J by 3 bases, with 11 bases between. CDR3 region: CASSLGTFYEQYF. As DNA, the CDR3 is TGTGCCAGCAGTCTTGGGACTTTCTACGAGCAGTACTTC.

The chain recombines TRBV9 with TRBJ2-7, with D unresolved. CDR1 and CDR2 from the germline V gene are SGDLS and YYNGEE. V dropped 3 bases and J dropped 4 bases, with 8 bases sitting between them. This CDR3 is built from 12 residues. In DNA form, the CDR3 reads TGTGCCAGCAGCGGTTCTGGGTACGAGCAGTACTTC. As protein: CASSGSGYEQYF.

The V and J genes are TRBV24-1 and TRBJ1-5; 7 nucleotides line up with TRBD1. The CDR3 spans 14 residues. V trimming: 4 bases; J trimming: 7 bases; junction bases outside the gene matches: 6. Germline CDR1 KGHDR, CDR2 SFDVKD. CDR3 amino acids: CATSEGGGAQPQHF. The DNA for the CDR3 is TGTGCCACCAGTGAAGGGGGCGGAGCGCAGCCCCAGCATTTT.

This clone was seen only once. CDR3 loop: CASSWDGYEQYF. DNA of the CDR3: TGTGCCAGCAGCTGGGACGGCTACGAGCAGTACTTC. This chain joins TRBV9 and TRBJ2-7; the D gene could be TRBD1 or TRBD2 (5 bases each). With 4 bases removed from V and 3 bases from J, the gap between germline ends came to 8 bases. Looked up from germline, CDR1 is SGDLS and CDR2 is YYNGEE. This CDR3 is built from 12 residues.

The chain employs TRBV7-9 and TRBJ2-2; 8 bases line up with TRBD2. V shed 2 bases and J 4 bases; nucleotides not matched to a gene: 6. The CDR3 contains 16 residues. CDR1 is SEHNR and CDR2 is FQNEAQ in the germline V gene (reference sequence). CDR3 sequence (DNA): TGTGCCAGCAGCTTATTTACGGGAGGGCCCACCGGGGAGCTGTTTTTT. Its protein product is CASSLFTGGPTGELFF.

This clone was detected once. J is TRBJ2-1 and V is TRBV4-1; 10 bases match TRBD2. V was clipped by 3 bases and J by 9 bases; unmatched bases: 8. The length of the CDR3 is 15 residues. CDR1 is MGHRA, CDR2 YSYEKL, per germline. In DNA form, the CDR3 reads TGCGCCAGCAGCCATCTGCTAGCGGGAGCTGTTGAGCAGTTCTTC. This translates into CASSHLLAGAVEQFF.

The rearrangement links TRBV30 to TRBJ1-1; a possible D gene is TRBD1 (6 bases). The CDR3 contains 13 residues. The germline V gene encodes CDR1 GTSNPN and CDR2 SVGIG (reference sequence). Trimming took off 3 bases at V and 2 bases at J, with 10 bases between the two ends. CDR3 residues: CAWSLQGNTEAFF. The CDR3 DNA follows: TGTGCCTGGAGCCTACAGGGTAACACTGAAGCTTTCTTT.

This chain uses TRBV11-3 with TRBJ2-1; 7 bases map to TRBD2. The CDR3 extends over 15 amino acids. Germline V gives CDR1 SGHNT, CDR2 YENEEA. V dropped 5 bases and J dropped 0; count of bases not matched to a gene: 4. CDR3: CASSARTSSYNEQFF. The CDR3 DNA follows: TGTGCCAGCAGCGCCCGGACTAGCTCCTACAATGAGCAGTTCTTC.

The V call is TRBV12-5, the J call TRBJ2-7, with 7 bases fitting TRBD1. Germline V gene sequence: CDR1 LGHNT, CDR2 FRNRAP. After removal of 4 bases from V and 0 bases from J, the junction contained 6 bases not matched to a gene. This CDR3 is 15 amino acids long. For the CDR3, the DNA is TGTGCTAGTGGTTCCAGACAGGGAACCTCCTACGAGCAGTACTTC. Its protein is CASGSRQGTSYEQYF.

This clone is labeled large. The chain uses TRBV9 and TRBJ2-7, with D unresolved. This CDR3 has 15 residues. CDR1 is SGDLS, CDR2 YYNGEE, per germline. Trimming took off 4 bases at V and 1 base at J, with 15 bases between the two ends. Here the CDR3 DNA reads TGTGCCAGCAGCCCGATGTGGACCCCGTCCTACGAGCAGTACTTC. Its protein is CASSPMWTPSYEQYF.

The chain is built from TRBV11-2 and TRBJ1-2; TRBD1 agrees at 7 bases. Looked up from germline, CDR1 is SGHAT and CDR2 is FQNNGV. V lost 3 bases to trimming and J lost 7 bases; unmatched junction nucleotides: 11. The CDR3 consists of 15 residues. The CDR3 spells CASSFHADREGGYTF. The CDR3 DNA sequence: TGTGCCAGCAGCTTCCATGCCGACAGGGAGGGTGGCTACACCTTC.

This chain links TRBV2 with TRBJ1-1, with 8 bases that match TRBD1. The trim removed 10 bases at V and 4 bases at J, leaving 8 bases unmatched. This CDR3 is 13 amino acids long. Germline V gene sequence: CDR1 SNHLY, CDR2 FYNNEI. As DNA, the CDR3 is TGTGCCACGACAGGGGAGGGAGTCACTGAAGCTTTCTTT. This codes for CATTGEGVTEAFF. Drawing the rest from reference TRBV2 and TRBJ1-1, the complete variable domain is EPEVTQTPSHQVTQMGQEVILRCVPISNHLYFYWYRQILGQKVEFLVSFYNNEISEKSEIFDDQFSVERPDGSNFTLKIRSTKLEDSAMYFCATTGEGVTEAFFGQGTRLTVV.